A single sample gave rise to the 20 T cell receptor beta chains below, sequenced in a study of T cell responses to AZD1222 COVID-19 vaccine. Only in-frame clones appear in the TCRdb table, and some are missing; sequencing was by immunoSEQ multiplex PCR. In the table there are some 140,000 clones, approximately 85% of which are singletons. Specimen: peripheral blood, collected 28 days after the second AZD1222 dose. The receptors come from an adult who received the AZD1222 COVID-19 vaccine.

This chain joins TRBV6-5 and TRBJ2-7; tentatively, D is TRBD1 or TRBD2 (5 bases each). The CDR3 is 15 amino acids. V was shortened by 10 bases and J by 0 bases, with 19 bases between the two germline ends. The germline CDR1 and CDR2 sequences are MNHEY and SVGAGI. The CDR3 loop is CAITKEGQDSYEQYF. The CDR3 coding sequence is TGTGCCATCACAAAAGAGGGGCAAGACTCCTACGAGCAGTACTTC.

J is TRBJ1-1 and V is TRBV4-2; D is unclear. The V and J ends lost 1 base and 1 base respectively, with 10 bases between them. CDR3 length: 15 residues. From germline, CDR1 is LGHNA and CDR2 YNFKEQ. CDR3 region: CASSQVGNENTEAFF. The CDR3 nucleotides read TGTGCCAGCAGCCAAGTAGGGAATGAGAACACTGAAGCTTTCTTT.

This clone was seen just once. The rearrangement links TRBV5-1 to TRBJ2-3; 9 bases align to TRBD1. Unmatched junction bases numbered 5, after V lost 4 bases and J lost 5 bases. The CDR3 runs to 14 residues. Germline lookup yields CDR1 SGHRS and CDR2 YFSETQ. The DNA for the CDR3 is TGCGCCAGCAGCCCGGGGACAGGGCGAGATACGCAGTATTTT. Translating it yields CASSPGTGRDTQYF.

The V gene is TRBV28, the J gene TRBJ2-1, with D unresolved. Trimming left V 2 bases short and J 1 base short, with 12 bases between. The CDR3 length is 16 residues. Germline V gene lookup returns CDR1 MDHEN and CDR2 SYDVKM. CDR3 coding DNA: TGTGCCAGCAGTTTAGTAACCGCTTCTTCCTACAATGAGCAGTTCTTC. Its translation: CASSLVTASSYNEQFF.

The rearrangement uses TRBV4-1 and TRBJ1-3; a weak D match, TRBD1 (6 bases). Germline V gives CDR1 MGHRA, CDR2 YSYEKL. CDR3 length equals 16 residues. V lost 0 bases, J lost 2 bases, and 11 bases lay in between. In DNA, the CDR3 is TGCGCCAGCAGCCAAGACTTCGGGGGGCCTGGAAACACCATATATTTT. Translating it yields CASSQDFGGPGNTIYF.

The chain recombines TRBV18 with TRBJ1-1; no clear D gene. The CDR3 consists of 12 residues. Germline-derived CDR1 and CDR2 are KGHSH and LQKENI. V lost 1 base and J lost 6, with 6 bases in between. In DNA form, the CDR3 reads TGTGCCAGCTCACCACTAGGTTCTGAAGCTTTCTTT. Protein sequence: CASSPLGSEAFF.

The DNA of the CDR3 is TGTGCCAGCAGCGTCTCCGGGACAGGGGGCGGGAAGACCCAGTACTTC. Amino acids: CASSVSGTGGGKTQYF. The rearrangement joins TRBV11-2 to TRBJ2-5; 12 positions agree with TRBD1. CDR3 size: 16 residues. V lost 5 bases and J lost 6; bases outside the gene matches: 10. CDR1 and CDR2 (germline): SGHAT, FQNNGV. The full variable domain, in which reference TRBV11-2 and TRBJ2-5 provide the parts outside the CDR3, is EAGVAQSPRYKIIEKRQSVAFWCNPISGHATLYWYQQILGQGPKLLIQFQNNGVVDDSQLPKDRFSAERLKGVDSTLKIQPAKLEDSAVYLCASSVSGTGGGKTQYFGPGTRLLVL.

The V and J genes are TRBV6-2 or TRBV6-3 and TRBJ1-4, with 8 bases matching TRBD1. The CDR3 runs to 13 residues. Germline-derived CDR1 and CDR2 are MNHEY and SVGEGT. The J segment lost 8 bases and the V segment lost 5 bases, leaving 4 bases of the junction unmatched. The CDR3 DNA is TGTGCCAGCAGTATACAGGGGGAAGAAAAACTGTTTTTT. Amino acids: CASSIQGEEKLFF.

The chain joins TRBV29-1 to TRBJ2-2, with D maybe TRBD1 (5 bases). CDR1 and CDR2 (germline): SQVTM, ANQGSEA. The CDR3 is made up of 13 amino acids. V lost 2 bases and J 5 bases, leaving 9 bases between the germline ends. The CDR3: CSVERGWTGELFF. In DNA, the CDR3 is TGCAGCGTTGAAAGGGGTTGGACCGGGGAGCTGTTTTTT.

This clone was observed a single time. The chain links TRBV10-3 to TRBJ2-2; 10 positions agree with TRBD2. With 6 bases clipped from V and 6 bases from J, the junction kept 4 bases outside the gene matches. CDR1 is ENHRY, CDR2 SYGVKD, per germline. The CDR3 is 14 residues long. The DNA for the CDR3 is TGTGCCATCAGCCTAGCGGGAGTGGCCGGGGAGCTGTTTTTT. Its translation: CAISLAGVAGELFF.

V and J are TRBV19 and TRBJ2-2; TRBD1 matches 7 bases. Germline V gene data show CDR1 as LNHDA and CDR2 as SQIVND (reference sequence). V shed 3 bases and J 1 base; nucleotides not matched to a gene: 2. CDR3 length: 15 amino acids. CDR3 amino acids: CASSMWTGNTGELFF. CDR3 coding DNA: TGTGCCAGTAGTATGTGGACAGGGAACACCGGGGAGCTGTTTTTT. The full variable domain, completed using reference TRBV19 and TRBJ2-2, is DGGITQSPKYLFRKEGQNVTLSCEQNLNHDAMYWYRQDPGQGLRLIYYSQIVNDFQKGDIAEGYSVSREKKESFPLTVTSAQKNPTAFYLCASSMWTGNTGELFFGEGSRLTVL.

The chain employs TRBV29-1 and TRBJ2-1; 9 bases are a match to TRBD1. The CDR3 has 11 amino acids. V lost 8 bases to trimming and J lost 9 bases; unmatched junction nucleotides: 5. The V gene's germline CDR1 is SQVTM and CDR2 ANQGSEA. The CDR3 protein is CSPVQGAEQFF. For the CDR3, the DNA is TGCAGCCCCGTACAGGGGGCTGAGCAGTTCTTC.

The chain combines TRBV7-2 with TRBJ2-7, with 11 nucleotides matching TRBD2. The CDR3 consists of 14 residues. Germline trimming cut 8 bases from V and 4 bases from J; bases unmatched to any gene: 7. CDR1 is SGHTA, CDR2 FQGNSA, per germline. The CDR3 nucleotides read TGTGCCAGCGCTACCGGGACTAGCGGTTACGAGCAGTACTTC. It yields the protein CASATGTSGYEQYF. The full variable domain, its missing parts supplied by reference TRBV7-2 and TRBJ2-7, is GAGVSQSPSNKVTEKGKDVELRCDPISGHTALYWYRQSLGQGLEFLIYFQGNSAPDKSGLPSDRFSAERTGGSVSTLTIQRTQQEDSAVYLCASATGTSGYEQYFGPGTRLTVT.

The chain couples TRBV19 to TRBJ2-1; 7 bases line up with TRBD2. Germline-derived CDR1 and CDR2 are LNHDA and SQIVND (reference sequence). Trimming removed 7 bases from V and 9 bases from J; junction bases left unmatched: 18. The CDR3 extends over 16 amino acids. CDR3 DNA sequence: TGTGCCAGTAAACGGTCTGAGCGGGAAGTAAGGGGTGAGCAGTTCTTC. Protein product: CASKRSEREVRGEQFF.

The J gene is TRBJ1-3, the V gene TRBV6-6; D not resolved. This CDR3 is built from 14 residues. Germline-derived CDR1 and CDR2 are MNHNY and SVGAGI (reference sequence). Between the trimmed V and J ends, which lost 6 bases and 0 bases, there was a span of 9 bases. The CDR3 here is CASRRESSGNTIYF. CDR3 nucleotide sequence: TGTGCCAGCAGGAGGGAAAGCTCTGGAAACACCATATATTTT.

This chain joins TRBV19 and TRBJ2-7, with D unresolved. This CDR3 contains 13 residues. CDR1 LNHDA and CDR2 SQIVND come from the germline V gene (reference sequence). V was pared by 5 bases and J by 5 bases, with 13 bases between. The CDR3 DNA sequence: TGTGCCAGTAGTCTAAGGGAAGGAGACGAGCAGTACTTC. Translation gives CASSLREGDEQYF.

The chain joins TRBV28 to TRBJ2-7; 9 bases fit TRBD1. V lost 7 bases and J lost 6; bases outside the gene matches: 13. The CDR3 has 15 residues. The germline V gene encodes CDR1 MDHEN and CDR2 SYDVKM. CDR3 bases: TGTGCCAGCACCCGGGGGGACAGGGTGTCGGGCGAGCAGTACTTC. Its protein is CASTRGDRVSGEQYF.

The chain combines TRBV7-8 with TRBJ1-1, with a weak D call TRBD1 (6 bases). CDR1 and CDR2 from the germline V gene are SGHVS and FQNEAQ. Trimming left V 0 bases short and J 14 bases short, with 13 bases between. The CDR3 is 12 residues long. The CDR3 nucleotides are TGTGCCAGCAGCTTAGCCCTCGGGGGCTTCTTCTTT. Translating gives CASSLALGGFFF. The full variable domain, in which reference TRBV7-8 and TRBJ1-1 provide the parts outside the CDR3, is GAGVSQSPRYKVAKRGQDVALRCDPISGHVSLFWYQQALGQGPEFLTYFQNEAQLDKSGLPSDRFFAERPEGSVSTLKIQRTQQEDSAVYLCASSLALGGFFFGQGTRLTVV.

This chain uses TRBV19 with TRBJ2-2; no clear D gene. Germline loops: CDR1 LNHDA, CDR2 SQIVND (reference sequence). V was trimmed by 7 bases and J by 4 bases, leaving 13 bases between them. The CDR3 spans 14 residues. CDR3 sequence reads: CASTPTATTGELFF. The CDR3 DNA reads TGTGCCAGTACCCCGACCGCGACCACCGGGGAGCTGTTTTTT.

In this sample, this clone turned up a few times. Different DNA sequences within this sample yield the same CDR3. The genes are TRBV28 and TRBJ1-2; weak D call: TRBD1 (6 bases). The CDR3 runs 14 residues. Germline V gene data show CDR1 as MDHEN and CDR2 as SYDVKM. V dropped 3 bases and J dropped 2 bases, with 10 bases sitting between them. The CDR3 is CASSLTGPNYGYTF. CDR3 nucleotide sequence: TGTGCCAGCAGTTTGACAGGCCCAAACTATGGCTACACCTTC.